These 21 T cell receptor beta chains originate from one sample sequenced in a study of cytomegalovirus exposure and HLA in healthy donors. The primer mix had 60 Vbeta and 13 Jbeta primers. Clones were read by immunoSEQ multiplex PCR, and TCRdb kept only the in-frame ones, dropping some. Of approximately 100,000 clones listed, more than 75% were seen once; the top ten hold more than 10%. Sequencing input: PBMCs. These receptors came from a woman between 40 and 55 years old in good health and CMV-seropositive.

The chain carries TRBV30 and TRBJ1-4; weak D call: TRBD1 (6 bases). The CDR3 consists of 12 residues. CDR1 and CDR2 (germline): GTSNPN, SVGIG (reference sequence). V shed 2 bases and J shed 8 bases, with 9 bases lying between them. The CDR3: CAWSFRGEKLFF. CDR3 bases: TGTGCCTGGAGTTTTAGGGGGGAAAAACTGTTTTTT.

The V call is TRBV18, the J call TRBJ1-1; 9 bases align to TRBD1. The V gene end was trimmed by 6 bases and the J gene end by 5 bases; junction bases not matched to a gene: 10. Looked up from germline, CDR1 is KGHSH and CDR2 is LQKENI. The CDR3 is 15 residues long. The CDR3 DNA reads TGTGCCAGCTCGCAGGACAGGGGCCCAGGAACTGAAGCTTTCTTT. Translating it yields CASSQDRGPGTEAFF.

This chain links TRBV4-1 with TRBJ1-5; TRBD1 matches 7 bases. Germline-derived CDR1 and CDR2 are MGHRA and YSYEKL. This CDR3 region has 15 residues. Trimming at V came to 1 base and at J to 7 bases, leaving 7 bases not matched to a gene. The CDR3 loop is CASSQVGAGGQPQHF. The DNA of the CDR3 is TGCGCCAGCAGCCAAGTGGGGGCAGGGGGACAGCCCCAGCATTTT.

The chain is built from TRBV5-8 and TRBJ2-2; D gene uncertain. Germline V gene lookup returns CDR1 SGHTS and CDR2 YDEGEE. V shed 2 bases and J shed 5 bases, with 7 bases lying between them. CDR3 size: 13 residues. The chain's CDR3 is CASSLFRTGELFF. The CDR3 nucleotides are TGTGCCAGCAGCTTATTCAGGACCGGGGAGCTGTTTTTT.

The chain carries TRBV10-1 and TRBJ1-1, with TRBD1 as a possible D gene (5 bases). Per the germline V gene, CDR1 is WNHNN and CDR2 is SYGVQD (reference sequence). Trimming cost V 7 bases and J 4 bases, with 13 bases left between them. This CDR3 has 13 amino acids. CDR3 DNA: TGCGCCAGCACCGACGCGGGGGGCACTGAAGCTTTCTTT. Translating gives CASTDAGGTEAFF.

The rearrangement uses TRBV25-1 and TRBJ2-7; D is uncertain. V dropped 4 bases and J dropped 2 bases, with 21 bases sitting between them. Germline V CDR1 and CDR2: MGHDK, SYGVNS. The CDR3 runs to 17 residues. CDR3 sequence (DNA): TGTGCCAGCAGTGGAGTCCCGGGTTTTGGGTTAACCTACGAGCAGTACTTC. Protein: CASSGVPGFGLTYEQYF.

The V call is TRBV7-9, the J call TRBJ2-2; TRBD2 is a possible D gene (5 bases). Looked up from germline, CDR1 is SEHNR and CDR2 is FQNEAQ (reference sequence). V dropped 3 bases and J dropped 4 bases, with 12 bases sitting between them. The CDR3 totals 15 residues. The DNA of the CDR3 is TGTGCCAGCAGCTTCCGGGATCCTAGCACCGGGGAGCTGTTTTTT. Protein: CASSFRDPSTGELFF.

This chain joins TRBV5-4 and TRBJ2-2; TRBD2 aligns across 11 bases. The V gene's germline CDR1 is SGHNT and CDR2 YYREEE (reference sequence). This CDR3 region has 14 residues. The junction had 5 bases not matched to a gene; V was cut back by 4 bases and J by 9 bases. The CDR3 sequence is CASSVTSGGRELFF. DNA of the CDR3: TGTGCCAGCAGCGTTACTAGCGGGGGACGGGAGCTGTTTTTT.

This chain joins TRBV4-1 and TRBJ1-4; 8 bases fit TRBD1. V trimming: 0 bases; J trimming: 8 bases; junction bases outside the gene matches: 8. This CDR3 contains 16 residues. In germline, CDR1 is MGHRA, CDR2 YSYEKL. The CDR3 DNA follows: TGCGCCAGCAGCCAAGATTTTCGACAGGGGCCCGAAAAACTGTTTTTT. Residues: CASSQDFRQGPEKLFF.

The sample holds one count of this clone. The chain combines TRBV7-9 with TRBJ2-5; no clear D. The CDR3 spans 14 residues. Trimming shortened V by 2 bases and J by 1 base, and 8 bases separated the two germline ends. From germline, CDR1 is SEHNR and CDR2 FQNEAQ (reference sequence). The CDR3 coding sequence is TGTGCCAGCAGCTTATTTTCCAGCCAAGAGACCCAGTACTTC. Translating gives CASSLFSSQETQYF.

This clone was picked up a small number of times. The V and J genes are TRBV5-1 and TRBJ1-1, with D tentatively TRBD1 (6 bases). CDR1 and CDR2 (germline): SGHRS, YFSETQ. V shed 3 bases and J shed 0 bases, with 12 bases lying between them. The CDR3 totals 15 residues. Here the CDR3 DNA reads TGCGCCAGCAGCTCCCACGACAGGTTGAACACTGAAGCTTTCTTT. Encoded protein: CASSSHDRLNTEAFF. Complete variable domain (other parts from reference TRBV5-1 and TRBJ1-1): KAGVTQTPRYLIKTRGQQVTLSCSPISGHRSVSWYQQTPGQGLQFLFEYFSETQRNKGNFPGRFSGRQFSNSRSEMNVSTLELGDSALYLCASSSHDRLNTEAFFGQGTRLTVV.

The chain has TRBV19 and TRBJ1-5; D not certain. With 7 bases removed from V and 5 bases from J, the gap between germline ends came to 12 bases. Germline V gives CDR1 LNHDA, CDR2 SQIVND (reference sequence). The CDR3 spans 13 residues. CDR3 amino acids: CASTPRDDQPQHF. The CDR3 DNA is TGTGCCAGTACCCCCCGGGATGATCAGCCCCAGCATTTT.

The V and J genes are TRBV6-6 and TRBJ1-2; no clear D gene. The length of the CDR3 is 15 residues. Germline CDR1 and CDR2: MNHNY and SVGAGI (reference sequence). V lost 8 bases and J lost 8, with 24 bases in between. The CDR3 is CASLAGGSPKWGYTF. The CDR3 DNA follows: TGTGCCAGCCTCGCGGGTGGCAGCCCGAAGTGGGGCTACACCTTC.

V is TRBV11-2 and J is TRBJ2-3; TRBD2 agrees at 10 bases. Germline trimming cut 1 base from V and 2 bases from J; bases unmatched to any gene: 9. The CDR3 extends over 18 amino acids. Germline lookup yields CDR1 SGHAT and CDR2 FQNNGV. The CDR3 region is CASSLGVSSGGPTDTQYF. For the CDR3, the DNA is TGTGCCAGCAGCTTAGGAGTGTCTAGCGGGGGACCCACAGATACGCAGTATTTT.

The chain joins TRBV5-1 to TRBJ2-5; 10 bases match TRBD2. This CDR3 spans 14 amino acids. V shed 7 bases and J 4 bases; nucleotides not matched to a gene: 7. Germline lookup yields CDR1 SGHRS and CDR2 YFSETQ. CDR3 loop: CASGERGGAETQYF. The CDR3 bases are TGCGCCAGCGGGGAGCGGGGGGGCGCAGAGACCCAGTACTTC.

V usage is TRBV19 and J usage is TRBJ1-5; D perhaps matches TRBD1 (6 bases). Germline V gene sequence: CDR1 LNHDA, CDR2 SQIVND (reference sequence). The CDR3 sequence is 15 residues long. Trimming took 4 bases from V and 2 from J, leaving 12 bases between them. The CDR3 nucleotides read TGTGCCAGTAGTACAGGGGTTACCGGCAATCAGCCCCAGCATTTT. Protein sequence: CASSTGVTGNQPQHF.

The V and J genes are TRBV30 and TRBJ1-2; no clear D gene. Trimming left V 4 bases short and J 5 bases short, with 8 bases between. The CDR3 spans 11 residues. Germline V gene sequence: CDR1 GTSNPN, CDR2 SVGIG (reference sequence). The CDR3 region has the DNA TGTGCCTGGACTACCTCTTATGGCTACACCTTC. Translation gives CAWTTSYGYTF.

In its sample, this clone was seen a few times. This chain links TRBV5-6 with TRBJ2-7, with TRBD1 as a possible D gene (5 bases). V was clipped by 2 bases and J by 4 bases, with 10 bases between them. Germline V gives CDR1 SGHDT, CDR2 YYEEEE. The CDR3 spans 13 residues. As DNA, the CDR3 is TGTGCCAGCAGCTTTGACAGAGATTACGAGCAGTACTTC. This gives the protein CASSFDRDYEQYF.

V is TRBV2 and J is TRBJ1-1; D perhaps matches TRBD1 (6 bases). Trimming cost V 5 bases and J 8 bases, with 18 bases left between them. Germline V CDR1 and CDR2: SNHLY, FYNNEI. This CDR3 contains 14 residues. CDR3 region: CASSLNTGTPEAFF. The CDR3 DNA follows: TGTGCCAGCAGTCTCAATACAGGGACCCCCGAAGCTTTCTTT.

V is TRBV5-4 and J is TRBJ2-4; maybe TRBD2 (5 bases). The CDR3 runs 14 residues. The V end lost 4 bases, the J end lost 6 bases, and 14 bases lay between the germline ends. The germline gives CDR1 SGHNT, CDR2 YYREEE (reference sequence). The CDR3 loop is CASSMGDFRNIQYF. The CDR3 DNA follows: TGTGCCAGCAGCATGGGAGACTTTAGAAACATTCAGTACTTC.

Only a few counts were recorded for this clone. The CDR3 is CASSLGRESGYTF. Written as DNA, the CDR3 is TGTGCCAGCAGCTTAGGGAGGGAAAGTGGCTACACCTTC. This rearrangement joins TRBV7-9 to TRBJ1-2; D is unclear. The CDR3 has 13 residues. V gave up 1 base and J gave up 7 bases, with 10 bases separating them. Germline assignment: CDR1 SEHNR and CDR2 FQNEAQ (reference sequence).